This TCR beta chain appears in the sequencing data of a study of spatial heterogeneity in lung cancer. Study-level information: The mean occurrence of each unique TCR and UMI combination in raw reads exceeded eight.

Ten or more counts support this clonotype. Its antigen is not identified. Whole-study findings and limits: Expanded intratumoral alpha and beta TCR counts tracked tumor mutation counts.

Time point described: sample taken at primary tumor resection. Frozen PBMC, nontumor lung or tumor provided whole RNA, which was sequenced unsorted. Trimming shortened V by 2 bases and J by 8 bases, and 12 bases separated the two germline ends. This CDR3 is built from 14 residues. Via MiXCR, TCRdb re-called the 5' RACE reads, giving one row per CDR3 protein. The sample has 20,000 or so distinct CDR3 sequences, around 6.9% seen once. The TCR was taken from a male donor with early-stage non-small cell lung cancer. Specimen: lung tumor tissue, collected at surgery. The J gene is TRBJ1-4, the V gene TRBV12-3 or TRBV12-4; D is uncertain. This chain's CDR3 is CASSLHGVGEKLFF. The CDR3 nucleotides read TGTGCCAGCAGTTTACACGGGGTCGGCGAAAAACTGTTTTTT.